Each of the 26 T cell receptor beta chains below was sequenced from the same sample in a study of cytomegalovirus exposure and HLA in healthy donors. A multiplex PCR was run with 60 Vbeta primers and 13 Jbeta primers. Method: immunoSEQ multiplex PCR; TCRdb's copy keeps in-frame clones and lacks some. The sample carries some 190,000 clones, 65% to 80% recorded once. Material for sequencing was PBMCs. The receptors come from a woman aged 40 to 50 in good health and CMV-seronegative.

The chain employs TRBV27 and TRBJ2-7; TRBD1 or TRBD2 may be the D gene (5 bases each). This CDR3 is 13 amino acids long. The V end lost 0 bases, the J end lost 6 bases, and 9 bases lay between the germline ends. Germline V gene data show CDR1 as MNHEY and CDR2 as SMNVEV (reference sequence). The CDR3 loop reads CASSLSSGGEQYV. The CDR3 DNA is TGTGCCAGCAGTTTATCGTCTGGGGGCGAGCAGTACGTC.

Only one count was recorded for this clone. This chain links TRBV19 with TRBJ2-2, with 8 bases matching TRBD2. V trimming: 5 bases; J trimming: 1 base; junction bases outside the gene matches: 3. Per the germline V gene, CDR1 is LNHDA and CDR2 is SQIVND (reference sequence). The CDR3 is made up of 15 amino acids. The CDR3: CASSPGTRNTGELFF. The DNA of the CDR3 is TGTGCCAGTAGTCCGGGGACTAGGAACACCGGGGAGCTGTTTTTT.

The chain employs TRBV29-1 and TRBJ2-5, with a weak D call TRBD2 (5 bases). The CDR3 is made up of 13 amino acids. Germline CDR1 is SQVTM and CDR2 is ANQGSEA. The ends were cut back, 3 bases at V and 5 bases at J, with 13 bases in the middle. The CDR3 nucleotides are TGCAGCGTTGAGAGTAGCGTTGGGGAGACCCAGTACTTC. Protein: CSVESSVGETQYF.

The chain recombines TRBV5-1 with TRBJ1-2, with 8 bases matching TRBD1. Unmatched junction bases numbered 8, after V lost 6 bases and J lost 4 bases. The CDR3 sequence is 14 residues long. CDR1 and CDR2 from the germline V gene are SGHRS and YFSETQ. The DNA for the CDR3 is TGCGCCAGCACCCCGGGGCAGGGGGCCTATGGCTACACCTTC. Protein product: CASTPGQGAYGYTF.

CDR3 DNA: TGTGCCTGGAGTGTGGTGGGAGTCGAAAAACTGTTTTTT. This translates into CAWSVVGVEKLFF. This chain joins TRBV30 and TRBJ1-4; unclear D gene. The V and J ends lost 0 bases and 8 bases respectively, with 10 bases between them. This CDR3 is 13 amino acids long. Germline V CDR1 and CDR2: GTSNPN, SVGIG (reference sequence).

The J gene is TRBJ2-7, the V gene TRBV5-6, with 8 bases fitting TRBD1. The CDR3 totals 15 residues. CDR1 and CDR2 (germline): SGHDT, YYEEEE. The J segment lost 4 bases and the V segment lost 4 bases, leaving 10 bases of the junction unmatched. CDR3 region: CASSRTGPVEYEQYF. The CDR3 DNA is TGTGCCAGCAGCAGGACAGGGCCCGTGGAGTACGAGCAGTACTTC.

The chain employs TRBV19 and TRBJ2-4, with D unclear. Trimming stripped 6 bases from V and 2 bases from J, with 17 bases between. In germline, CDR1 is LNHDA, CDR2 SQIVND (reference sequence). The CDR3 runs to 16 residues. The chain's CDR3 is CASSTNEWHTKNIQYF. The CDR3 nucleotides are TGTGCCAGTAGCACCAATGAATGGCATACCAAAAACATTCAGTACTTC.

V usage is TRBV5-1 and J usage is TRBJ2-5; 9 nucleotides line up with TRBD2. V gave up 0 bases and J gave up 1 base; unmatched junction bases: 7. Per the germline V gene, CDR1 is SGHRS and CDR2 is YFSETQ. The CDR3 sequence is 17 residues long. The CDR3 spells CASSLALSGGVQETQYF. The CDR3 nucleotides read TGCGCCAGCAGCTTGGCCCTTAGCGGGGGAGTCCAAGAGACCCAGTACTTC.

This chain connects TRBV7-9 to TRBJ2-5; 7 positions agree with TRBD2. The CDR3 spans 14 residues. V was pared by 1 base and J by 5 bases, with 4 bases of the junction left unmatched. Germline loops: CDR1 SEHNR, CDR2 FQNEAQ (reference sequence). The CDR3 DNA sequence: TGTGCCAGCAGCTTAGGTCTAGCGGAGGAGACCCAGTACTTC. It specifies CASSLGLAEETQYF.

This sequence joins TRBV7-9 and TRBJ1-1; D might be TRBD1 (6 bases). Germline V gene lookup returns CDR1 SEHNR and CDR2 FQNEAQ (reference sequence). The CDR3 totals 15 residues. Trimming left V 5 bases short and J 3 bases short, with 16 bases between. CDR3 coding DNA: TGTGCCAGCAGCCCCGGCGGGGGGCAGGACACTGAAGCTTTCTTT. It codes for CASSPGGGQDTEAFF. The full variable domain, completed using reference TRBV7-9 and TRBJ1-1, is DTGVSQNPRHKITKRGQNVTFRCDPISEHNRLYWYRQTLGQGPEFLTYFQNEAQLEKSRLLSDRFSAERPKGSFSTLEIQRTEQGDSAMYLCASSPGGGQDTEAFFGQGTRLTVV.

The V call is TRBV5-1, the J call TRBJ2-1, with 9 positions matching TRBD1. The CDR3 runs 17 residues. Germline values: CDR1 SGHRS, CDR2 YFSETQ. The V and J ends lost 4 bases and 4 bases, in that order; junction bases with no gene match: 12. This chain's CDR3 is CASSALVTGGFYNEQFF. The CDR3 nucleotides read TGCGCCAGCAGCGCACTAGTAACAGGGGGCTTTTACAATGAGCAGTTCTTC. Using reference TRBV5-1 and TRBJ2-1 for the parts outside the CDR3, the full variable domain is KAGVTQTPRYLIKTRGQQVTLSCSPISGHRSVSWYQQTPGQGLQFLFEYFSETQRNKGNFPGRFSGRQFSNSRSEMNVSTLELGDSALYLCASSALVTGGFYNEQFFGPGTRLTVL.

The V and J genes are TRBV4-3 and TRBJ2-7; D not certain. The germline gives CDR1 LGHNA, CDR2 YSLEER. Trimming left V 2 bases short and J 2 bases short, with 7 bases between. CDR3 size: 13 residues. CDR3 protein: CASSQLVAYEQYF. The CDR3 region has the DNA TGCGCCAGCAGCCAACTCGTAGCCTACGAGCAGTACTTC.

This clone turned up a few times. CDR3: CASSLGTGGLGHQPQHF. DNA of the CDR3: TGTGCCAGCAGCTTGGGAACAGGGGGCCTAGGGCATCAGCCCCAGCATTTT. The rearrangement uses TRBV5-6 and TRBJ1-5, with 9 bases identical to TRBD1. This CDR3 has 17 residues. Germline trimming cut 0 bases from V and 5 bases from J; bases unmatched to any gene: 9. The germline CDR1 and CDR2 sequences are SGHDT and YYEEEE. Using reference TRBV5-6 and TRBJ1-5 for the parts outside the CDR3, the full variable domain is DAGVTQSPTHLIKTRGQQVTLRCSPKSGHDTVSWYQQALGQGPQFIFQYYEEEERQRGNFPDRFSGHQFPNYSSELNVNALLLGDSALYLCASSLGTGGLGHQPQHFGDGTRLSIL.

The chain couples TRBV5-1 to TRBJ1-3; D gene ambiguous. Trimming took 6 bases from V and 0 from J, leaving 13 bases between them. Per the germline V gene, CDR1 is SGHRS and CDR2 is YFSETQ. This CDR3 contains 15 residues. The CDR3 loop reads CASKDGRSSGNTIYF. Written as DNA, the CDR3 is TGCGCCAGCAAGGACGGGAGGAGCTCTGGAAACACCATATATTTT.

This chain joins TRBV7-9 and TRBJ1-1, with a possible D match to TRBD1 (5 bases). CDR3 length: 14 residues. CDR1 and CDR2 from the germline V gene are SEHNR and FQNEAQ (reference sequence). V shed 1 base and J shed 0 bases, with 6 bases lying between them. The DNA for the CDR3 is TGTGCCAGCAGCTTAGGACAGATGAACACTGAAGCTTTCTTT. Translated, it gives CASSLGQMNTEAFF.

CDR3 region: CASSAGGGYDEQFF. CDR3 DNA: TGTGCCAGCAGCGCGGGTGGGGGGTACGATGAGCAGTTCTTC. This chain connects TRBV9 to TRBJ2-1; tentatively, D is TRBD2 (6 bases). V dropped 3 bases and J dropped 8 bases, with 15 bases sitting between them. The germline V gene encodes CDR1 SGDLS and CDR2 YYNGEE. This CDR3 is 14 amino acids long. Full variable domain (rest looked up from reference TRBV9 and TRBJ2-1): DSGVTQTPKHLITATGQRVTLRCSPRSGDLSVYWYQQSLDQGLQFLIQYYNGEERAKGNILERFSAQQFPDLHSELNLSSLELGDSALYFCASSAGGGYDEQFFGPGTRLTVL.

The CDR3 sequence: CASSSIVEQFF. CDR3 bases: TGTGCCAGCAGCTCGATAGTGGAGCAGTTCTTC. The rearrangement links TRBV7-2 to TRBJ2-1; D is unresolved. With 4 bases removed from V and 10 bases from J, the gap between germline ends came to 8 bases. Germline CDR1 reads SGHTA; CDR2 reads FQGNSA. The CDR3 contains 11 residues.

The gene calls are TRBV9 and TRBJ1-2, with D tentatively TRBD1 (5 bases). The CDR3 is 15 residues long. V was clipped by 0 bases and J by 8 bases, with 17 bases between them. Germline assignment: CDR1 SGDLS and CDR2 YYNGEE. CDR3 sequence (DNA): TGTGCCAGCAGCGTAGCCACGCCCGGGGGTAGGGGCTACACCTTC. Encoded protein: CASSVATPGGRGYTF.

The chain uses TRBV25-1 and TRBJ2-1; D perhaps matches TRBD2 (5 bases). V lost 4 bases, J lost 11 bases, and 18 bases lay in between. Germline V gene lookup returns CDR1 MGHDK and CDR2 SYGVNS. The CDR3 contains 14 residues. The CDR3 DNA is TGTGCCAGCAGTGCCGCAGAGGGTTCTCGACAGCAGTTCTTC. Amino acids: CASSAAEGSRQQFF.

The V call is TRBV30, the J call TRBJ1-5; the D gene is possibly TRBD1 (6 bases). Trimming pared 4 bases from V and 4 bases from J, leaving 14 bases between. The CDR3 runs to 14 residues. The germline gives CDR1 GTSNPN, CDR2 SVGIG (reference sequence). As DNA, the CDR3 is TGTGCCTGGACCCACGGGGGGGCTAATCAGCCCCAGCATTTT. Protein product: CAWTHGGANQPQHF.

This chain links TRBV4-1 with TRBJ1-4; 8 nucleotides match TRBD1. Trimming at V came to 0 bases and at J to 8 bases, leaving 11 bases not matched to a gene. The CDR3 totals 17 residues. From germline, CDR1 is MGHRA and CDR2 YSYEKL. This CDR3 reads CASSQDKGQVIGEKLFF. The CDR3 region has the DNA TGCGCCAGCAGCCAAGATAAGGGACAGGTTATAGGCGAAAAACTGTTTTTT.

The chain employs TRBV19 and TRBJ2-2, with 7 bases that match TRBD2. With 7 bases clipped from V and 5 bases from J, the junction kept 13 bases outside the gene matches. Germline CDR1 is LNHDA and CDR2 is SQIVND (reference sequence). The CDR3 runs 16 residues. The CDR3 DNA reads TGTGCCAGTACGTATGAGCCGGCTAGCGGAACCGGGGAGCTGTTTTTT. Its protein is CASTYEPASGTGELFF.

Only a few counts were recorded for this clone. This chain joins TRBV7-3 and TRBJ2-3; 9 bases map to TRBD1. The CDR3 runs to 17 residues. The ends lost 5 bases at V and 6 bases at J; junction bases unmatched: 15. CDR1 and CDR2 from the germline V gene are SGHTA and FQGTGA. DNA for the CDR3: TGTGCCAGCAGCCGAGGCCCTACAGGGGGCGCATCGGATACGCAGTATTTT. Encoded protein: CASSRGPTGGASDTQYF.

CDR3 bases: TGTGCCAGCAGGGGACAGGGTAGCAATCAGCCCCAGCATTTT. As protein: CASRGQGSNQPQHF. This rearrangement joins TRBV27 to TRBJ1-5, with 9 bases matching TRBD1. Unmatched junction bases numbered 0, after V lost 6 bases and J lost 0 bases. Germline V gene data show CDR1 as MNHEY and CDR2 as SMNVEV (reference sequence). CDR3 length: 14 amino acids.

Details on this clone: The junction and the germline gene differ at one end; a read error may be behind it. This sequence joins TRBV7-9 and TRBJ1-5; weak D call: TRBD1 (5 bases). Germline V gene data show CDR1 as SEHNR and CDR2 as FQNEAQ (reference sequence). The CDR3 totals 14 residues. The CDR3 bases are TGTTCCAGCAGCTTCCCCGGACACAATCAGCCCCAGCATTTT. This codes for CSSSFPGHNQPQHF.

This chain links TRBV4-1 with TRBJ1-4, with D possibly TRBD1 on 6 matching bases. The CDR3 contains 16 residues. Deletions cut 0 bases from V and 3 bases from J, with 11 bases between. CDR1 and CDR2 from the germline V gene are MGHRA and YSYEKL. The CDR3: CASSQDRGRSNEKLFF. In nucleotides, the CDR3 is TGCGCCAGCAGCCAAGACAGGGGCCGCTCTAATGAAAAACTGTTTTTT.